This T cell receptor (beta chain) appears in the sequencing data of a study of T-cell reconstitution after alpha-beta-depleted transplantation in children. The study, taken as a whole, reports: After one year, T-cell counts and TCRbeta diversity mostly came from new T cells. The origin of alpha-beta T cells about two months after transplant was reportedly several hundred expanded graft clones. High day-60 TCRbeta diversity in some patients came from surviving recipient T cells and thymic progenitors.

Worth noting for this clonotype: No antigen is known for it.

With 2 bases removed from V and 1 base from J, the gap between germline ends came to 5 bases. Germline values: CDR1 MGHRA, CDR2 YSYEKL. The CDR3 consists of 13 residues. For TCRbeta, the library was prepared with unique molecular identifiers. TCRdb independently ran MiXCR on the PCR reads; one entry per CDR3 protein. The sample lists about 980,000 distinct CDR3 sequences; roughly 31% were seen once. The V call is TRBV4-1, the J call TRBJ2-5; no firm D call. The TCR was taken from a boy less than two years old who had a stem cell transplant for SCID, so the T cells may come from the graft donor. The input for sequencing was PBMCs, mostly from graft donor cells, taken 360 days after TCRalphabeta/CD19-depleted stem cell transplant. In nucleotides, the CDR3 is TGCGCCAGCAGCCAATTCCCCCAAGAGACCCAGTACTTC. Amino acids: CASSQFPQETQYF.